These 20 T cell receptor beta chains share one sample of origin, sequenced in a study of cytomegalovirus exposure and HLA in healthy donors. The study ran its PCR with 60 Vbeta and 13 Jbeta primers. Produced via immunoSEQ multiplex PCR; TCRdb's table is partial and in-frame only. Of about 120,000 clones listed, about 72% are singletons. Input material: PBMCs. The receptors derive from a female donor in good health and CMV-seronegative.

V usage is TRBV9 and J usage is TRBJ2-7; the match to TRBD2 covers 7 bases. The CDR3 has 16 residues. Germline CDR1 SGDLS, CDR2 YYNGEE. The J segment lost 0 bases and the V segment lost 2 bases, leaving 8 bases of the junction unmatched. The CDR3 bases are TGTGCCAGCAGCGTGGGGGGGGAGGACAACTCCTACGAGCAGTACTTC. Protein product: CASSVGGEDNSYEQYF.

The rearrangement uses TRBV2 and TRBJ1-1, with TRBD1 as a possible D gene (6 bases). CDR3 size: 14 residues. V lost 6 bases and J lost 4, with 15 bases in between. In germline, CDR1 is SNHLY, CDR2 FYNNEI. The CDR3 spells CASRSGGGVTEAFF. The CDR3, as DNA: TGTGCCAGCAGATCGGGAGGGGGAGTCACTGAAGCTTTCTTT.

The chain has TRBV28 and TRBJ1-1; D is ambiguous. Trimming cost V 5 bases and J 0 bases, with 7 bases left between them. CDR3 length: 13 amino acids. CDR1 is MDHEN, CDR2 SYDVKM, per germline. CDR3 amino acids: CASSTDMNTEAFF. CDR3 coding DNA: TGTGCCAGCAGTACAGATATGAACACTGAAGCTTTCTTT. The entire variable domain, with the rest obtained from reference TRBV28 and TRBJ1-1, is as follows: DVKVTQSSRYLVKRTGEKVFLECVQDMDHENMFWYRQDPGLGLRLIYFSYDVKMKEKGDIPEGYSVSREKKERFSLILESASTNQTSMYLCASSTDMNTEAFFGQGTRLTVV.

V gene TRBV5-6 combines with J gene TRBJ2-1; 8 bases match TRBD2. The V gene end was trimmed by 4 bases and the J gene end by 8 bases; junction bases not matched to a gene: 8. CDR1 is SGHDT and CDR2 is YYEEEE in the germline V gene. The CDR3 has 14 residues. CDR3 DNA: TGTGCCAGCAGCACGGGACTAGACCTCCATGAGCAGTTCTTC. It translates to CASSTGLDLHEQFF.

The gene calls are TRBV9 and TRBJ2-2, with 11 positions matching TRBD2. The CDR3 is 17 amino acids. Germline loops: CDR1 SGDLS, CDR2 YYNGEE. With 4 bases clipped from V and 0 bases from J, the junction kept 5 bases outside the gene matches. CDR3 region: CASSLEGLAANTGELFF. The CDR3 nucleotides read TGTGCCAGCAGCCTAGAGGGACTAGCGGCGAACACCGGGGAGCTGTTTTTT.

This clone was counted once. The CDR3 nucleotides are TGTGCCAGCAGTTTAATTCTTAACTACGAGCAGTACTTC. It is translated as CASSLILNYEQYF. The chain combines TRBV27 with TRBJ2-7; D remains ambiguous. The CDR3 has 13 amino acids. Trimming took 2 bases from V and 3 from J, leaving 8 bases between them. Germline V lookup: CDR1 MNHEY, CDR2 SMNVEV (reference sequence).

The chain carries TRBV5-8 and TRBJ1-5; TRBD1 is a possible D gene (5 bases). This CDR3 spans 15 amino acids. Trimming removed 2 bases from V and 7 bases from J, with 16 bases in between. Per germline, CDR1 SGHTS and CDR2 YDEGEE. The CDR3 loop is CASSFRGSKGQPQHF. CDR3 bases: TGTGCCAGCAGCTTTAGGGGCTCCAAAGGGCAGCCCCAGCATTTT.

CDR3 region: CASSTRQGSGETQYF. CDR3 nucleotides: TGTGCCAGCAGCACAAGACAGGGGAGCGGAGAGACCCAGTACTTC. V gene TRBV5-4 combines with J gene TRBJ2-5, with 8 positions matching TRBD1. The CDR3 spans 15 residues. V was pared by 4 bases and J by 4 bases, with 9 bases of the junction left unmatched. Per germline, CDR1 SGHNT and CDR2 YYREEE (reference sequence).

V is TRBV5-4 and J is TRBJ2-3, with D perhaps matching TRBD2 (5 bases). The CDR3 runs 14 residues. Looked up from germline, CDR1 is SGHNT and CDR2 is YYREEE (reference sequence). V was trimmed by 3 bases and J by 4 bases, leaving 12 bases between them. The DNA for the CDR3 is TGTGCCAGCAGCTCGGGGTCCGACGCAGATACGCAGTATTTT. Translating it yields CASSSGSDADTQYF.

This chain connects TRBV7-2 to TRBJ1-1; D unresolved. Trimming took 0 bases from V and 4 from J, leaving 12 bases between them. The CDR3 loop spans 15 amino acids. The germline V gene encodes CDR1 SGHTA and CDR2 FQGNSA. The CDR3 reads CASSLAFEAITEAFF. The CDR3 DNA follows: TGTGCCAGCAGCTTAGCATTCGAGGCTATCACTGAAGCTTTCTTT.

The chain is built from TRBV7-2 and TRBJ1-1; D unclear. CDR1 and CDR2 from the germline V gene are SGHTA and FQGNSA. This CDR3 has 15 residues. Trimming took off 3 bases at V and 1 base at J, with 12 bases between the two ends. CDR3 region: CASSLEGPSNTEAFF. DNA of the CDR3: TGTGCCAGCAGCTTGGAGGGTCCCTCGAACACTGAAGCTTTCTTT.

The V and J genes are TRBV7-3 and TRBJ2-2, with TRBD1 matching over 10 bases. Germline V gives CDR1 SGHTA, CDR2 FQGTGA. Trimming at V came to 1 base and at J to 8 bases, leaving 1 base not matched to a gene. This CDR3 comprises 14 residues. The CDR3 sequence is CASSLRQGAGELFF. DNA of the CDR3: TGTGCCAGCAGCTTAAGACAGGGGGCTGGGGAGCTGTTTTTT.

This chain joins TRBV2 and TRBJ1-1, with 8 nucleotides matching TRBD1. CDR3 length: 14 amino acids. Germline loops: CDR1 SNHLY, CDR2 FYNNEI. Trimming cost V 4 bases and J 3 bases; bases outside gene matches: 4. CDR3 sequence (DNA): TGTGCCAGCAGTGGGGACAGGCTGGACACTGAAGCTTTCTTT. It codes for CASSGDRLDTEAFF.

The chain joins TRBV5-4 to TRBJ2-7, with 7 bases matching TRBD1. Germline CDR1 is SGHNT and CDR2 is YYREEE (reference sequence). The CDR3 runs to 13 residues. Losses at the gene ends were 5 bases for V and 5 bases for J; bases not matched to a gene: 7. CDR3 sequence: CASSQGQDNEQYF. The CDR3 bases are TGTGCCAGCAGTCAAGGACAGGATAACGAGCAGTACTTC.

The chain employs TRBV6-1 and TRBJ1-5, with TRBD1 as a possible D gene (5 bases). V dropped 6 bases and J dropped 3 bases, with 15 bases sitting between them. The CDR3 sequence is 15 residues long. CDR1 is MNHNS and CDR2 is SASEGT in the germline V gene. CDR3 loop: CASSSIRGTNQPQHF. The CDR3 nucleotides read TGTGCCAGCAGCTCTATACGGGGGACCAATCAGCCCCAGCATTTT.

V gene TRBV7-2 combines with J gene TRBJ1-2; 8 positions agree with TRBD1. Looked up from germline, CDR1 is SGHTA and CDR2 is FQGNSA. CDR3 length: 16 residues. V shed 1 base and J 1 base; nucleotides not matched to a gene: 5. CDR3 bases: TGTGCCAGCAGCTTAGTGGCAGGGGGCCATAACTATGGCTACACCTTC. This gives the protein CASSLVAGGHNYGYTF.

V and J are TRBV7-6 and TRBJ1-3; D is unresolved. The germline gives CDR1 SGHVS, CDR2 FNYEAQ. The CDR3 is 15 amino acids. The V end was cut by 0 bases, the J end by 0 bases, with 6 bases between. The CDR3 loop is CASSLAPVSGNTIYF. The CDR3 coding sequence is TGTGCCAGCAGCTTAGCTCCGGTCTCTGGAAACACCATATATTTT.

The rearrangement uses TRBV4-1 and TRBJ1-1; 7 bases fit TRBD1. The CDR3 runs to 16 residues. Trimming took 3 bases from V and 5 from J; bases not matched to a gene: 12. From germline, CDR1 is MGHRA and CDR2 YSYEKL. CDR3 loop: CASSHAFRQGGTEAFF. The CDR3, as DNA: TGCGCCAGCAGCCACGCTTTTCGACAGGGAGGTACTGAAGCTTTCTTT.

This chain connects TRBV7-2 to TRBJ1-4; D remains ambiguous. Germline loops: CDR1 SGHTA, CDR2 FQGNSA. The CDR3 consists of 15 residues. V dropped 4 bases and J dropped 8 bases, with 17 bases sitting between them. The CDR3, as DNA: TGTGCCAGCAGCTACCTAAACCGGGTGGAGGAAAAACTGTTTTTT. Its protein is CASSYLNRVEEKLFF.

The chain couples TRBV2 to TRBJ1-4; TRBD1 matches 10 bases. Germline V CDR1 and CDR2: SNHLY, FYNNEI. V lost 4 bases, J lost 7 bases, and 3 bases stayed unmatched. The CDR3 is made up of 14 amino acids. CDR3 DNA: TGTGCCAGCAGTGGACAGGGGGCAGGTGAAAAACTGTTTTTT. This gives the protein CASSGQGAGEKLFF.